This T cell receptor beta chain was recovered during a study of blood T cells in healthy people across ages (dated by TCRdb to 2013 to 2016). In terms of the full investigation: In model experiments, template switching captured roughly one uniquely barcoded TCR beta cDNA molecule for every two T cells. Using deep sequencing normalized with unique cDNA molecular identifiers, the study measured how TCR beta repertoire diversity changes with age. Donors were grouped into four age groups: young (average approximately 15 years), middle-aged (about 38), aged (over 55) and long-lived (about 89). Donors of different ages were randomly distributed across sequencing lanes to avoid experimental bias. Two additional independent replicas of 1 million unique cDNA reads from the same blood draw were analyzed for two donors (one aged 18 to 30 and one aged 80 or older).

To prepare the library, 5' RACE was applied. Sequencing was carried out with an Illumina HiSeq 2500. The second PCR ran for roughly 7 to 11 cycles and used a J-beta primer mix along with a sample-barcoded 5' primer. Each TCR beta cDNA molecule received a unique molecular identifier from a template-switch 5' adaptor carrying 12 random nucleotides. At least 2.5 million CDR3-containing paired-end reads were obtained from each sample. First-strand cDNA synthesis was performed from all RNA using the Mint cDNA synthesis kit, with priming by a TRBC-specific oligonucleotide. After uracil-DNA glycosylase treatment, a first 18-cycle PCR used universal primers M1SS and BC2_uni_R on all cDNA. On the authors' methods: For normalization, 1 million high-quality reads, each with a distinct molecular identifier, were randomly selected from each sample. Reads sharing molecular identifiers were discarded rather than binned into consensus sequences. MiTCR, set to a Q25 quality threshold and the strictest error-elimination algorithm, was used for CDR3 identification, clonotype clustering and error correction. A nonparametric unseen species model with Euler transformation was used to estimate a lower bound on total TCR beta diversity. TCRdb reworked the public reads: Q25 trimming with fastp, MiXCR clone assembly, productive beta chains retained. Rows merge per CDR3 protein into single entries with the most common DNA and genes. For this entry, the V and J calls and clone size follow TCRdb and not the study's own pipeline. The sample table holds under 750,000 distinct CDR3 sequences, of which roughly 48% were seen once. The ten most abundant clones make up approximately 23% of the sample.

Donors were a few dozen systemically healthy Caucasian individuals from Russia aged roughly 6 to 90 years. About 10 milliliters of peripheral blood were drawn from each donor into EDTA-treated Vacutainer tubes. PBMCs were isolated by Ficoll-Paque density-gradient centrifugation, with at least 6.5 million obtained per sample. Trizol reagent was used to extract total RNA from PBMCs, with at least 6 micrograms per sample. For every donor, an aliquot of PBMCs went through flow cytometry to measure the percentages of naive CD45RAhigh/CD27high T cells. General findings and caveats noted by the study authors: Because donor CMV infection status was unknown, age-related changes in expanded clonotypes were potentially confounded. The long-lived group showed more naive CD4+ T cells, fewer expanded clones and increased TCR diversity than the aged group, suggesting age selection. Observed TCR beta diversity per million T cells fell roughly linearly with age, and a significant reduction was already apparent by age approximately 41. Estimates of total diversity from one million sequenced T cells were regarded as lower bounds and underestimates. Bulk unsorted PBMC profiling prevented conclusive comparison of naive and antigen-experienced compartments. There was a strong correlation between observed TCR beta diversity and the percentage of naive T cells measured by flow cytometry.

Inclusive of the bounding cysteine and phenylalanine, the CDR3 is 14 residues long. Only the CDR3 DNA stays, 42 bases, in frame from base 1. V sheds 3 bases and J sheds 2 bases, leaving 12 bases between their ends. As encoded in the germline V gene, CDR1 is SGDLS while CDR2 is YYNGEE. This clonotype has just a few counts. Its antigen has not been determined. Base qualities are missing; no much larger clone stands one base away. The chain couples TRBV9 to TRBJ2-7; D gene: possibly TRBD2, on 6 matching bases. The clonotype was recovered from an elderly man in good health. Sequencing used blood. The CDR3 protein: CASSAQGGAYEQYF. DNA sequence: TGTGCCAGCAGCGCCCAAGGAGGGGCCTACGAGCAGTACTTC.